This TCR beta chain was found in a study of OX40 agonist ivuxolimab in advanced cancers. Study overall: Therapy given before enrollment (anti-PD-1, anti-PD-L1 or anti-CTLA-4) was allowed, and 40% had some. Study-wide points: CD8+ T cells (on average) carried more expanded clones than CD4+ T cells.

A word on this clone: Its antigen remains unidentified.

Profiling relied on immunoSEQ multiplex PCR, and the TCRdb table lists in-frame clones only, not all of them. The sample holds about 71,000 clones, over 90% seen once. This receptor was identified in an adult with an advanced solid tumor such as melanoma, head and neck, liver or kidney cancer. The material was CD4+ or CD8+ T cells sorted from blood, obtained in a trial of the OX40 agonist ivuxolimab.

The CDR3 loop reads CASSYGTSYGYTF. DNA of the CDR3: TGTGCCAGCAGTTACGGGACCTCTTATGGCTACACCTTC. The V call is TRBV6-5, the J call TRBJ1-2, with D tentatively TRBD1 (5 bases). The ends were cut back, 2 bases at V and 5 bases at J, with 9 bases in the middle. This CDR3 spans 13 amino acids. The germline CDR1 and CDR2 sequences are MNHEY and SVGAGI.